This TCR beta chain is drawn from a study of blood T cell repertoires in COVID-19. Turning to the study itself: Donors in the United States, Italy and Spain gave samples during acute or convalescent COVID-19. PBMCs, B-cell-depleted T cells, or T cells provided the cDNA or gDNA that made up the material.

In the authors' methods: Reference gene primer amplification gave estimated nucleated cell counts. Only in-frame clones appear in the TCRdb table, and some are missing; sequencing was by immunoSEQ multiplex PCR. The DNA was the basis for D and trimming; V, J and clone size are from that table. The table records 250,000 to 300,000 clones, roughly 87% of them present only once. Germline V lookup: CDR1 MNHEY, CDR2 SVGAGI. The CDR3 has 15 residues. Trimming took 3 bases from V and 5 from J, leaving 17 bases between them. The sample consisted of peripheral blood. The chain carries TRBV6-5 and TRBJ2-7; a weak D match, TRBD1 (6 bases). The TCR originated in a woman between 50 and 59 years old who had recovered from COVID-19. As DNA, the CDR3 is TGTGCCAGCAGTTATTACAGGGAAGCTACTAACGAGCAGTACTTC. Amino acids: CASSYYREATNEQYF.